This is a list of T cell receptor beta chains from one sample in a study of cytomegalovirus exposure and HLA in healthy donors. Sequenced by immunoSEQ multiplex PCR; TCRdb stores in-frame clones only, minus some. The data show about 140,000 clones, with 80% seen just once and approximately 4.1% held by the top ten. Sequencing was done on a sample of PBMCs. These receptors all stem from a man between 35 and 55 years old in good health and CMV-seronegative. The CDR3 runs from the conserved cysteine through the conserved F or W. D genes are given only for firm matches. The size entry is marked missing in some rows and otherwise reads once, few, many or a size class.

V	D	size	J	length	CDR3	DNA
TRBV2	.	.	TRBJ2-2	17	CASSEAGAGTVSGELFF	TGTGCCAGCAGTGAAGCGGGGGCTGGGACGGTTTCCGGGGAGCTGTTTTTT
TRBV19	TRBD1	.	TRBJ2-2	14	CASIRQGNTGELFF	TGTGCCAGTATCCGACAGGGGAACACCGGGGAGCTGTTTTTT
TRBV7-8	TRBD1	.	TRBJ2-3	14	CASSGQGPTDTQYF	TGTGCCAGTTCCGGACAGGGGCCCACAGATACGCAGTATTTT
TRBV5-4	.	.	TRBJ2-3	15	CASSQGWGHTDTQYF	TGTGCCAGCAGCCAAGGTTGGGGACACACAGATACGCAGTATTTT
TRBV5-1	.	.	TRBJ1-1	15	CASSLLGQLNTEAFF	TGCGCCAGCAGCCTACTCGGACAGCTGAACACTGAAGCTTTCTTT
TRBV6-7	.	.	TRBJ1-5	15	CASSYSRPGGQPQHF	TGTGCCAGCAGTTACTCGCGACCCGGCGGGCAGCCCCAGCATTTT
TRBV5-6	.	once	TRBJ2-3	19	CASSLGGSRTLASTDTQYF	TGTGCCAGCAGCTTGGGGGGGAGTCGGACCCTAGCGAGCACAGATACGCAGTATTTT
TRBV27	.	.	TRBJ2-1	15	CASSFQPGHVNEQFF	TGTGCCAGCAGTTTCCAACCGGGACACGTCAATGAGCAGTTCTTC
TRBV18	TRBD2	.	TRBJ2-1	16	CASSPPGLATINEQFF	TGTGCCAGCTCACCACCGGGACTAGCTACTATCAATGAGCAGTTCTTC
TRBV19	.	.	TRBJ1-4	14	CASSDRGAGEKLFF	TGTGCCAGTAGTGACCGGGGGGCGGGGGAAAAACTGTTTTTT
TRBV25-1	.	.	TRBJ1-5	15	CASSESGAGFQPQHF	TGTGCCAGCAGTGAATCAGGGGCAGGGTTTCAGCCCCAGCATTTT
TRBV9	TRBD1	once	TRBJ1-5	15	CASSATGVSNQPQHF	TGTGCCAGCAGCGCTACAGGGGTAAGCAATCAGCCCCAGCATTTT
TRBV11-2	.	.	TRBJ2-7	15	CASSFRGRVAYEQYF	TGTGCCAGCAGTTTTCGTGGCAGGGTCGCCTACGAGCAGTACTTC
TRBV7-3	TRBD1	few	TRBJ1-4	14	CASIDRAHNEKLFF	TGTGCCAGCATCGACAGGGCCCATAATGAAAAACTGTTTTTT
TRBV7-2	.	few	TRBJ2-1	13	CASSLVKENEQFF	TGTGCCAGCAGCTTAGTCAAGGAGAATGAGCAGTTCTTC
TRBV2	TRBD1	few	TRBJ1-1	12	CASSRDRGEAFF	TGTGCCAGCAGTCGGGACAGGGGTGAAGCTTTCTTT
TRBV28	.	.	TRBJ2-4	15	CASSSPELAKNIQYF	TGTGCCAGCAGTTCGCCGGAGCTAGCCAAAAACATTCAGTACTTC
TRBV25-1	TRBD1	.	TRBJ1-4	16	CASSPSTGRTNEKLFF	TGTGCCAGCAGCCCCTCGACAGGGCGAACTAATGAAAAACTGTTTTTT
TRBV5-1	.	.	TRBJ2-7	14	CASSDWTETYEQYF	TGCGCCAGCAGCGATTGGACAGAGACCTACGAGCAGTACTTC
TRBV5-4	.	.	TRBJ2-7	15	CASSLVLGAVYEQYF	TGTGCCAGCAGCTTGGTTCTAGGGGCTGTCTACGAGCAGTACTTC
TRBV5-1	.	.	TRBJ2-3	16	CASSLGLTGSTDTQYF	TGCGCCAGCAGCTTGGGTCTTACGGGAAGCACAGATACGCAGTATTTT
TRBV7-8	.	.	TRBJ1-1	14	CASSFLTVNTEAFF	TGTGCCAGCAGCTTCCTGACTGTGAACACTGAAGCTTTCTTT
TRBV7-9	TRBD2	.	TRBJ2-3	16	CASTSGGAERTDTQYF	TGTGCCAGCACTAGCGGGGGGGCCGAACGAACAGATACGCAGTATTTT
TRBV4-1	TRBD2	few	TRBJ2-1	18	CASSQDRGPTSGRNEQFF	TGCGCCAGCAGCCAAGATCGGGGTCCGACTAGCGGGAGGAATGAGCAGTTCTTC
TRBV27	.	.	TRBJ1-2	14	CASSLGPGVGGYTF	TGTGCCAGCAGTTTAGGGCCAGGGGTGGGCGGCTACACCTTC
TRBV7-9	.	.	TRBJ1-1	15	CASSARPGINTEAFF	TGTGCCAGCAGCGCTCGCCCGGGGATAAACACTGAAGCTTTCTTT
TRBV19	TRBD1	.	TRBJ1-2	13	CASSIRQGEGYTF	TGTGCCAGTAGTATAAGACAGGGTGAAGGCTACACCTTC
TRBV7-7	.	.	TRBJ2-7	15	CASSLGQGPTYEQYF	TGTGCTAGCAGCCTCGGGCAGGGGCCCACCTACGAGCAGTACTTC
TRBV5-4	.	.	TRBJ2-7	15	CASTAGQGSSYEQYF	TGTGCCAGCACCGCCGGGCAGGGGAGCTCCTACGAGCAGTACTTC
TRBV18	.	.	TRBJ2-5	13	CASSPSTGETQYF	TGTGCCAGCTCACCGTCAACCGGGGAGACCCAGTACTTC
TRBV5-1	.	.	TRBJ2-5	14	CASSLVMERKTQYF	TGCGCCAGCAGCTTGGTAATGGAGAGGAAGACCCAGTACTTC
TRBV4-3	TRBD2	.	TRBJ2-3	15	CASSQDGAGGDTQYF	TGCGCCAGCAGCCAAGATGGGGCCGGGGGGGATACGCAGTATTTT
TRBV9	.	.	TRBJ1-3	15	CASSVGHRSGNTIYF	TGTGCCAGCAGCGTAGGACATCGCTCTGGAAACACCATATATTTT
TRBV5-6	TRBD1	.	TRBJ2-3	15	CASSPDRVRPDTQYF	TGTGCCAGCAGCCCGGACAGGGTTAGGCCAGATACGCAGTATTTT
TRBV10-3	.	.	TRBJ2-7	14	CAISFEGPGYEQYF	TGTGCCATCAGCTTTGAGGGCCCAGGCTACGAGCAGTACTTC
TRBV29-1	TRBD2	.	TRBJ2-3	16	CSVDGSSGVNTDTQYF	TGCAGCGTTGATGGGAGTAGCGGGGTTAACACAGATACGCAGTATTTT
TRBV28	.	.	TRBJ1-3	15	CASSLRGATGNTIYF	TGTGCCAGCAGTTTACGGGGGGCGACTGGAAACACCATATATTTT
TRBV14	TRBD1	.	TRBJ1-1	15	CASSLRTGQNTEAFF	TGTGCCAGCAGCCTTAGGACAGGACAGAACACTGAAGCTTTCTTT
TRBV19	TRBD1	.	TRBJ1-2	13	CASSGQGNYGYTF	TGTGCCAGTTCCGGACAGGGGAACTATGGCTACACCTTC
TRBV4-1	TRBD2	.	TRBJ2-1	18	CASSHLGLAGAPNNEQFF	TGCGCCAGCAGCCACCTGGGACTAGCGGGGGCCCCCAACAATGAGCAGTTCTTC
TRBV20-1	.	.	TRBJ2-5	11	CSAAYQETQYF	TGCAGTGCAGCGTACCAAGAGACCCAGTACTTC
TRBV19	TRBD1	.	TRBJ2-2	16	CASSSGTGGTSGELFF	TGTGCCAGTAGTTCAGGGACAGGGGGAACCAGCGGGGAGCTGTTTTTT
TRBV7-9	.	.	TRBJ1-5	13	CASSLDQDQPQHF	TGTGCCAGCAGCTTAGATCAGGATCAGCCCCAGCATTTT
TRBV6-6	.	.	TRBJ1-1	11	CASTLNTEAFF	TGTGCCAGCACCTTGAACACTGAAGCTTTCTTT
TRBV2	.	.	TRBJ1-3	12	CARQAVGNTIYF	TGTGCCAGACAGGCGGTTGGAAACACCATATATTTT